These T cell receptor beta chains were read from a single sample in a study of blood T cell repertoires in COVID-19. Some clones are missing from TCRdb's copy, which holds only in-frame ones; the method was immunoSEQ multiplex PCR. The profile shows approximately 90,000 clones, just under 80% of them singletons. Sequencing input: peripheral blood. The receptors derive from a man in his 70s with COVID-19, enrolled during active disease. Both conserved end residues are trimmed from each CDR3. Each record gives: clone size, J gene, V gene, CDR3 protein. Size is stated for part of the rows, as once, few or many counts, or as a class when the clone is expanded.

>-|TRBJ1-6|TRBV11-2
ASSLRQGDNSPLH
>-|TRBJ1-2|TRBV5-4
ASSLGEGQGYT
>few|TRBJ2-1|TRBV19
ASTTSGVNEQF
>-|TRBJ2-1|TRBV7-2
ASSLTSGVDNEQF
>-|TRBJ2-7|TRBV5-1
ASSFENSYEQY
>-|TRBJ2-7|TRBV27
ATQTTGRTYEQY
>-|TRBJ2-7|TRBV10-3
ATVDGGARGEQY
>once|TRBJ1-2|TRBV19
ASSTLGLPSNYGYT
>-|TRBJ2-1|TRBV6-2/TRBV6-3
ASSYPLLGISSYEQF
>-|TRBJ1-1|TRBV14
ASSQWTGNLNTEAF
>few|TRBJ1-3|TRBV7-6
ASSSGQGVSGNTIY
>-|TRBJ2-7|TRBV7-2
ASSFAGWTGDTYEQY
>-|TRBJ2-3|TRBV5-1
ASSSGTGINTDTQY
>-|TRBJ2-1|TRBV7-2
ASSVSGGGSYNEQF
>-|TRBJ2-7|TRBV18
ASSLLSGRPYEQY
>-|TRBJ2-2|TRBV4-2
ASSQAGTVNTGELF
>-|TRBJ1-3|TRBV5-1
ASSTGGTDSSGNTIY
>many|TRBJ1-1|TRBV6-6
ASADAGGRTEAF
>-|TRBJ2-7|TRBV5-1
ASSPGRTGNYEQY
>few|TRBJ1-1|TRBV29-1
SVGASDRRNTEAF
>-|TRBJ1-1|TRBV7-2
ASSLNSWDKQAF
>-|TRBJ1-1|TRBV5-1
ASSLGQSNTEAF
>-|TRBJ2-7|TRBV27
ASSSLKGAQY
>-|TRBJ1-1|TRBV5-4
ASSPDRTGGYFTEAF
>-|TRBJ1-4|TRBV5-5
ASSALQGAYEKLF
>-|TRBJ1-6|TRBV6-2/TRBV6-3
ASSEDRDNSPLH
>-|TRBJ2-2|TRBV7-2
ASRSGRTTGELF
>-|TRBJ2-5|TRBV19
ASSSSGSFRETQY
>-|TRBJ2-1|TRBV6-2/TRBV6-3
ASSTTPLGREQF
>few|TRBJ1-1|TRBV9
ASSAGQMNTEAF
>once|TRBJ1-1|TRBV11-3
ASSPQTVSNTEAF
>-|TRBJ1-2|TRBV5-5
ASSPGQETFFYGYT
>few|TRBJ2-2|TRBV18
ASSPQAPTGNTGELF
>-|TRBJ1-2|TRBV19
ASMGGANYGYT
>-|TRBJ2-2|TRBV7-3
ASSLQGIGELF
>-|TRBJ2-1|TRBV14
ASSPRLRAGGGNEQF
>-|TRBJ2-7|TRBV6-2/TRBV6-3
ASSYSIPLQGTSYEQY
>-|TRBJ1-2|TRBV2
ASDRNNYGYT
>-|TRBJ2-7|TRBV28
ASSRRTSGRGNRSGREQY
>-|TRBJ2-7|TRBV27
ASRGGVVRGYYEQY
>-|TRBJ2-1|TRBV5-1
ASSLGGLSYNEQF
>-|TRBJ1-1|TRBV11-3
ASSPRQGEAF
>-|TRBJ1-2|TRBV20-1
SASSTGYGYT
>-|TRBJ1-3|TRBV9
ASSVTLNSGNTIY
>-|TRBJ1-2|TRBV28
ASSLRQGASYGYT
>-|TRBJ2-2|TRBV5-1
ASSGGSITGELF